Below are 27 T cell receptor beta chains sequenced from a single sample in a study of blood T cell repertoires in COVID-19. Clones were read by immunoSEQ multiplex PCR, and TCRdb kept only the in-frame ones, dropping some. The profile shows about 200,000 clones, about nine tenths of them singletons. Specimen: peripheral blood. The receptors originated from a woman between 45 and 65 years old with acute or convalescent COVID-19.

This clone has just one count. The rearrangement joins TRBV7-2 to TRBJ1-5; D remains ambiguous. V gave up 1 base and J gave up 7 bases, with 5 bases separating them. The germline V gene has CDR1 SGHTA and CDR2 FQGNSA. CDR3 length equals 12 residues. The CDR3 region has the DNA TGTGCCAGCAGCTTAGGGGAGCAGCCCCAGCATTTT. Its translation is CASSLGEQPQHF.

DNA of the CDR3: TGTGCCAGCAGGCTAGCCAGGTACAATGAGCAGTTCTTC. Translating gives CASRLARYNEQFF. The chain uses TRBV6-5 and TRBJ2-1, with D possibly being TRBD2 (5 bases). Germline-derived CDR1 and CDR2 are MNHEY and SVGAGI. This CDR3 has 13 amino acids. Trimming cost V 6 bases and J 4 bases, with 10 bases left between them.

A single count supports this clone. The genes are TRBV12-3 or TRBV12-4 and TRBJ2-5; D unresolved. With 6 bases removed from V and 2 bases from J, the gap between germline ends came to 7 bases. The CDR3 length is 12 residues. CDR3 bases: TGTGCCAGCAGCCCCCAACAAGAGACCCAGTACTTC. Its translation: CASSPQQETQYF.

The chain carries TRBV6-4 and TRBJ2-7; the D gene is possibly TRBD1 (6 bases). CDR3 length equals 13 residues. Trimming stripped 8 bases from V and 4 bases from J, with 15 bases between. Germline V gene lookup returns CDR1 MRHNA and CDR2 SNTAGT. The CDR3 is CASSLTGRYEQYF. The CDR3 DNA is TGTGCCAGCTCACTTACAGGGAGATACGAGCAGTACTTC.

The V call is TRBV7-2, the J call TRBJ2-7; 10 bases map to TRBD2. This CDR3 spans 16 amino acids. Germline V CDR1 and CDR2: SGHTA, FQGNSA. After removal of 0 bases from V and 3 bases from J, the junction contained 5 bases not matched to a gene. CDR3 in DNA: TGTGCCAGCAGCTTAGCGGCTAGCGGGAGTCGCTACGAGCAGTACTTC. Residues: CASSLAASGSRYEQYF.

CDR3 coding DNA: TGTGCCAGCAGCCAAGAATCCCCCGGGACAGGGTTCGACTATGGCTACACCTTC. Protein product: CASSQESPGTGFDYGYTF. The chain has TRBV3-1 (or the pseudogene TRBV3-2) and TRBJ1-2; 9 nucleotides agree with TRBD1. V was clipped by 0 bases and J by 3 bases; unmatched bases: 11. CDR1 LGHDT and CDR2 YNNKEL come from the germline V gene (reference sequence). The CDR3 loop spans 18 amino acids.

The V call is TRBV6-2 or TRBV6-3, the J call TRBJ2-5; perhaps TRBD2 as D (5 bases). Per germline, CDR1 MNHEY and CDR2 SVGEGT. The CDR3 contains 15 residues. The V end was cut by 2 bases, the J end by 1 base, with 11 bases between. CDR3: CASSYDLASQETQYF. In DNA, the CDR3 is TGTGCCAGCAGTTACGATCTAGCCTCCCAAGAGACCCAGTACTTC.

The J gene is TRBJ2-7, the V gene TRBV7-9, with 8 bases identical to TRBD1. The CDR3 covers 18 residues. The germline V gene encodes CDR1 SEHNR and CDR2 FQNEAQ (reference sequence). The V gene end was trimmed by 5 bases and the J gene end by 5 bases; junction bases not matched to a gene: 20. CDR3 bases: TGTGCCAGCAGCCGCCTAGCATCTACCGGGACAGGTCTACACGAGCAGTACTTC. This encodes CASSRLASTGTGLHEQYF.

The J gene is TRBJ2-1, the V gene TRBV11-3; TRBD2 matches 9 bases. This CDR3 is built from 15 residues. With 1 base clipped from V and 5 bases from J, the junction kept 3 bases outside the gene matches. The germline CDR1 and CDR2 sequences are SGHNT and YENEEA. The CDR3, as DNA: TGTGCCAGCAGCTTAGTTTTAGCGGGGGACAATGAGCAGTTCTTC. Translation: CASSLVLAGDNEQFF.

The gene calls are TRBV9 and TRBJ2-3; TRBD2 aligns across 14 bases. V lost 2 bases and J lost 2; bases outside the gene matches: 1. CDR1 and CDR2 from the germline V gene are SGDLS and YYNGEE. The CDR3 covers 16 residues. Here the CDR3 reads CASSVTSGRATDTQYF. In DNA, the CDR3 is TGTGCCAGCAGCGTGACTAGCGGGAGGGCCACAGATACGCAGTATTTT. Full variable domain (missing parts from reference TRBV9 and TRBJ2-3): DSGVTQTPKHLITATGQRVTLRCSPRSGDLSVYWYQQSLDQGLQFLIQYYNGEERAKGNILERFSAQQFPDLHSELNLSSLELGDSALYFCASSVTSGRATDTQYFGPGTRLTVL.

This clone was detected only once. The V and J genes are TRBV19 and TRBJ2-5; weak D call: TRBD2 (6 bases). V dropped 5 bases and J dropped 1 base, with 17 bases sitting between them. CDR1 LNHDA and CDR2 SQIVND come from the germline V gene (reference sequence). The CDR3 runs 16 residues. The CDR3 reads CASSRTKGTGQETQYF. Here the CDR3 DNA reads TGTGCCAGTAGTCGTACCAAGGGGACTGGCCAAGAGACCCAGTACTTC.

This clone was seen only a few times. V is TRBV10-2 and J is TRBJ2-5; D might be TRBD2 (5 bases). Germline lookup yields CDR1 WSHSY and CDR2 SAAADI. The CDR3 consists of 14 residues. Deletions cut 3 bases from V and 1 base from J, with 9 bases between. The CDR3 sequence is CASSDPDFQETQYF. In DNA form, the CDR3 reads TGCGCCAGCAGTGACCCGGACTTCCAAGAGACCCAGTACTTC.

The rearrangement links TRBV9 to TRBJ2-7; the match to TRBD1 covers 8 bases. Trimming removed 0 bases from V and 4 bases from J; junction bases left unmatched: 6. This CDR3 is built from 15 residues. CDR1 is SGDLS, CDR2 YYNGEE, per germline. The DNA of the CDR3 is TGTGCCAGCAGCGTAGTTTGGACAGGGAGATACGAGCAGTACTTC. Its protein product is CASSVVWTGRYEQYF.

The DNA for the CDR3 is TGCAGTGCTGGGACTGAAGAGACCCAGTACTTC. This encodes CSAGTEETQYF. The rearrangement links TRBV20-1 to TRBJ2-5, with D tentatively TRBD2 (6 bases). The CDR3 sequence is 11 residues long. Per the germline V gene, CDR1 is DFQATT and CDR2 is SNEGSKA (reference sequence). V was cut by 5 bases and J by 3 bases, with 7 bases left in between.

The genes are TRBV25-1 and TRBJ2-3, with TRBD2 as a possible D gene (5 bases). The CDR3 runs to 15 residues. V was cut by 1 base and J by 4 bases, with 12 bases left in between. Germline CDR1 is MGHDK and CDR2 is SYGVNS. This CDR3 reads CASSELREPPDTQYF. The CDR3 DNA follows: TGTGCCAGCAGTGAATTACGGGAACCCCCAGATACGCAGTATTTT.

The chain employs TRBV29-1 and TRBJ2-7, with 7 bases matching TRBD2. The CDR3 has 12 amino acids. Germline values: CDR1 SQVTM, CDR2 ANQGSEA. V dropped 4 bases and J dropped 7; count of bases not matched to a gene: 7. The CDR3 DNA follows: TGCAGCGTTGCCGGGGGAGGGATTGAGCAGTACTTC. This encodes CSVAGGGIEQYF.

The V gene is TRBV19, the J gene TRBJ2-1; 10 bases line up with TRBD1. Germline V gene lookup returns CDR1 LNHDA and CDR2 SQIVND (reference sequence). J gave up 4 bases and V 8 bases, and 5 bases lay outside the gene matches. This CDR3 spans 14 amino acids. The DNA of the CDR3 is TGTGCCAGTGAAGCGGGACAGGGGTACAATGAGCAGTTCTTC. Translating gives CASEAGQGYNEQFF.

The CDR3 protein is CASSPRFATNEKLFF. The CDR3 bases are TGTGCCAGCAGTCCGCGATTTGCAACTAATGAAAAACTGTTTTTT. The chain has TRBV27 and TRBJ1-4; D is unclear. From germline, CDR1 is MNHEY and CDR2 SMNVEV (reference sequence). With 5 bases removed from V and 0 bases from J, the gap between germline ends came to 10 bases. The CDR3 length is 15 residues.

V gene TRBV30 combines with J gene TRBJ2-1, with 9 bases aligning to TRBD1. The germline V gene encodes CDR1 GTSNPN and CDR2 SVGIG (reference sequence). The V segment lost 2 bases and the J segment 4 bases; nucleotides outside the gene matches: 6. The CDR3 has 15 residues. CDR3 region: CAWSPGTGNYNEQFF. The CDR3 DNA sequence: TGTGCCTGGAGTCCCGGGACAGGGAATTACAATGAGCAGTTCTTC. The whole variable domain, filled in from reference TRBV30 and TRBJ2-1, reads SQTIHQWPATLVQPVGSPLSLECTVEGTSNPNLYWYRQAAGRGLQLLFYSVGIGQISSEVPQNLSASRPQDRQFILSSKKLLLSDSGFYLCAWSPGTGNYNEQFFGPGTRLTVL.

The V gene is TRBV2, the J gene TRBJ2-5, with 14 bases fitting TRBD2. The CDR3 loop spans 13 amino acids. CDR1 is SNHLY and CDR2 is FYNNEI in the germline V gene. The V gene end was trimmed by 11 bases and the J gene end by 7 bases; junction bases not matched to a gene: 6. The DNA for the CDR3 is TGTGCCGCCGGACTAGCGGGGGGTGGGACCCAGTACTTC. Amino acids: CAAGLAGGGTQYF.

This sequence joins TRBV29-1 and TRBJ2-2, with D perhaps matching TRBD2 (6 bases). The CDR3 runs 14 residues. V shed 4 bases and J shed 5 bases, with 14 bases lying between them. The germline CDR1 and CDR2 sequences are SQVTM and ANQGSEA. CDR3 region: CSVVDGSRTGELFF. DNA for the CDR3: TGCAGCGTTGTCGACGGGAGTCGGACCGGGGAGCTGTTTTTT.

The chain couples TRBV5-6 to TRBJ1-6; a possible D gene is TRBD1 (6 bases). This CDR3 has 15 amino acids. CDR1 SGHDT and CDR2 YYEEEE come from the germline V gene. The V end was cut by 2 bases, the J end by 8 bases, with 14 bases between. CDR3 amino acids: CASSFRIRGDSPLHF. The CDR3 nucleotides are TGTGCCAGCAGCTTTCGCATCAGGGGTGATTCACCCCTCCACTTT.

This chain joins TRBV5-8 and TRBJ1-4; 7 nucleotides line up with TRBD1. CDR1 SGHTS and CDR2 YDEGEE come from the germline V gene. This CDR3 contains 15 residues. With V trimmed by 4 bases and J by 8 bases, 11 bases remained unmatched. In nucleotides, the CDR3 is TGTGCCAGCAGCCCGGGACAGACTGAGGAGGAAAAACTGTTTTTT. Encoded protein: CASSPGQTEEEKLFF.

The genes are TRBV19 and TRBJ1-3; D call uncertain. Germline V lookup: CDR1 LNHDA, CDR2 SQIVND (reference sequence). Trimming shortened V by 5 bases and J by 4 bases, and 15 bases separated the two germline ends. This CDR3 is built from 15 residues. CDR3 in amino acids: CASSHIRPGGNTIYF. CDR3 bases: TGTGCCAGTAGTCATATACGTCCGGGAGGAAACACCATATATTTT.

The chain has TRBV6-5 and TRBJ2-5; 8 positions match TRBD2. With 6 bases clipped from V and 1 base from J, the junction kept 4 bases outside the gene matches. Germline V lookup: CDR1 MNHEY, CDR2 SVGAGI. The length of the CDR3 is 14 residues. CDR3 sequence reads: CASRSSGFQETQYF. The CDR3 region has the DNA TGTGCCAGCAGATCTAGCGGGTTCCAAGAGACCCAGTACTTC.

The V gene is TRBV7-9, the J gene TRBJ1-4, with 8 bases aligning to TRBD1. With V trimmed by 5 bases and J by 5 bases, 4 bases remained unmatched. The CDR3 is made up of 14 amino acids. From germline, CDR1 is SEHNR and CDR2 FQNEAQ (reference sequence). CDR3 nucleotide sequence: TGTGCCAGCAGCCTGGGACAGGTGAATGAAAAACTGTTTTTT. It translates to CASSLGQVNEKLFF. Using reference TRBV7-9 and TRBJ1-4 for the parts outside the CDR3, the full variable domain is DTGVSQNPRHKITKRGQNVTFRCDPISEHNRLYWYRQTLGQGPEFLTYFQNEAQLEKSRLLSDRFSAERPKGSFSTLEIQRTEQGDSAMYLCASSLGQVNEKLFFGSGTQLSVL.

The chain recombines TRBV6-5 with TRBJ2-2; 12 bases match TRBD1. CDR3 length: 15 amino acids. Germline assignment: CDR1 MNHEY and CDR2 SVGAGI. J was trimmed by 8 bases and V by 5 bases; bases with no gene match: 6. The CDR3 is CASSRGQGASGELFF. As DNA, the CDR3 is TGTGCCAGCAGTAGGGGACAGGGGGCTTCTGGGGAGCTGTTTTTT.